The 8 T cell receptor beta chains in this list originate from one sample, sequenced in a study of early T cells in non-severe SARS-CoV-2 infection (dated by TCRdb to 2020 to 2023). Library method: 5' RACE. The instrument given in TCRdb is NextSeq 500. TCRdb itself trimmed the public reads at Q25 with fastp, ran MiXCR and retained productive beta chains. Rows merge per CDR3 protein into single entries with the most common DNA and genes. Recorded for this sample are approximately 110,000 distinct CDR3 sequences; 14% to 15% of them occurred a single time. 21% of the sample is in the top ten clones. The sample consisted of whole blood. These receptor sequences come from an adult who was a healthcare worker with PCR-confirmed SARS-CoV-2 infection or an uninfected control (not recorded which).

Regarding this clonotype: Given a much more abundant clone one base away, this may be a read error. This chain links TRBV13 with TRBJ2-7; a possible D gene is TRBD1 (7 bases). In germline, CDR1 is PRHDT, CDR2 FYEKMQ (reference sequence). This CDR3 comprises 18 residues. The CDR3 DNA reads TGTACCAGCAGCTTAGGGTATGGAGGGGGCCGACTGACCTACGAGCAGTACTTC. This encodes CTSSLGYGGGRLTYEQYF. The full variable domain, completed using reference TRBV13 and TRBJ2-7, is AAGVIQSPRHLIKEKRETATLKCYPIPRHDTVYWYQQGPGQDPQFLISFYEKMQSDKGSIPDRFSAQQFSDYHSELNMSSLELGDSALYFCTSSLGYGGGRLTYEQYFGPGTRLTVT.

This clonotype has only one observation. Germline and junction disagree at one end, which may indicate a read error. The chain joins TRBV29-1 to TRBJ1-2, with 7 bases fitting TRBD1. This CDR3 has 16 amino acids. Germline assignment: CDR1 SQVTM and CDR2 ANQGSEA. CDR3: CSVEGGIGPQDYGYTF. Here the CDR3 DNA reads TGCAGCGTCGAAGGGGGCATAGGACCCCAGGACTATGGCTACACCTTC.

V is TRBV7-9 and J is TRBJ1-1, with D maybe TRBD1 (5 bases). Germline CDR1 is SEHNR and CDR2 is FQNEAQ (reference sequence). Trimming cost V 3 bases and J 0 bases, with 8 bases left between them. CDR3 length equals 14 residues. The CDR3 bases are TGTGCCAGCAGCTTCGCGGGGCTGAACACTGAAGCTTTCTTT. It encodes CASSFAGLNTEAFF.

V and J are TRBV3-1 and TRBJ2-5, with D hard to call. The CDR3 runs 13 residues. Trimming removed 4 bases from V and 7 bases from J, with 13 bases in between. Germline CDR1 is LGHDT and CDR2 is YNNKEL (reference sequence). CDR3 in DNA: TGTGCCAGCAGCCCCCGACGTTCCGCGACCCAGTACTTC. Translating it yields CASSPRRSATQYF.

V usage is TRBV13 and J usage is TRBJ2-1; D call uncertain. Germline V CDR1 and CDR2: PRHDT, FYEKMQ (reference sequence). The CDR3 loop spans 13 amino acids. With 6 bases removed from V and 1 base from J, the gap between germline ends came to 7 bases. The CDR3 DNA is TGTGCCAGCAGTATCCGGTCCTACAATGAGCAGTTCTTC. Translation gives CASSIRSYNEQFF.

This clonotype has a handful of counts. The chain has TRBV7-8 and TRBJ2-2, with TRBD1 as a possible D gene (6 bases). V gave up 5 bases and J gave up 1 base, with 11 bases separating them. This CDR3 spans 15 amino acids. Germline loops: CDR1 SGHVS, CDR2 FQNEAQ. The CDR3 DNA follows: TGTGCCAGCAGCCTACTACAGGGGAACACCGGGGAGCTGTTTTTT. It specifies CASSLLQGNTGELFF.

This clonotype was seen only a few times. The chain is built from TRBV5-6 and TRBJ2-1, with 9 bases aligning to TRBD1. Per the germline V gene, CDR1 is SGHDT and CDR2 is YYEEEE. The CDR3 length is 15 residues. Trimming cost V 2 bases and J 2 bases; bases outside gene matches: 2. The CDR3 DNA reads TGTGCCAGCAGCTTCCGGGACAGGGCCTACAATGAGCAGTTCTTC. This translates into CASSFRDRAYNEQFF.

In its sample, this clonotype was seen many times. This sequence joins TRBV25-1 and TRBJ1-2; D is perhaps TRBD1 (6 bases). V was shortened by 7 bases and J by 2 bases, with 11 bases between the two germline ends. Germline V gives CDR1 MGHDK, CDR2 SYGVNS. The CDR3 contains 13 residues. The CDR3 DNA is TGTGCCAGCAAGGGGGGACTCAACTATGGCTACACCTTC. As protein: CASKGGLNYGYTF.